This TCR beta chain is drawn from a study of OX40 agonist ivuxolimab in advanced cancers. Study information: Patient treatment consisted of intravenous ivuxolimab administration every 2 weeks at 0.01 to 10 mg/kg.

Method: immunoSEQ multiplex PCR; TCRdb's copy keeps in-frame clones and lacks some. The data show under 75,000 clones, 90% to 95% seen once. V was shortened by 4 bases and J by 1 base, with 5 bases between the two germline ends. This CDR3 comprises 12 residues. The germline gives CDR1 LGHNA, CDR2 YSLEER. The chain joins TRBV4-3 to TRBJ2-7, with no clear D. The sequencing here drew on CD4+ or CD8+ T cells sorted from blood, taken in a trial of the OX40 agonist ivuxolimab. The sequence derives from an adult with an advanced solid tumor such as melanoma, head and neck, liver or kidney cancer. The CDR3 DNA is TGCGCCAGCAGCCCCGATTCCTACGAGCAGTACTTC. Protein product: CASSPDSYEQYF.